Each of the 19 T cell receptor beta chains below was sequenced from the same sample in a study of Ad26.COV2.S vaccination and SARS-CoV-2 variants (dated by TCRdb to the early 2020s). Library preparation employed the immunoSEQ multiplex PCR assay. Sourced from immuneACCESS, this table was stored by TCRdb with only in-frame sequences that have V and J called. A share of the clones is absent; for the studies checked, an unresolved V gene accounts for under half, and the remainder has no known explanation. This sample has approximately 500,000 clones in its table, and roughly 87% of those were observed once. Around 13% of the sample lies in the top ten. The sample's treatment or condition label, in plain terms: approximately 18 received Ad26.COV2.S at low or high dose, single or two shots; about 5 received placebo; per-sample allocation not given. Repertoires of vaccine and placebo recipients were sequenced from samples collected on day 63 after the first injection.

This specimen consisted of peripheral blood, obtained in a trial of Ad26.COV2.S vaccine versus placebo. These receptors all stem from a person aged 18-60 years who received the Ad26.COV2.S COVID-19 vaccine or a placebo.

The chain carries TRBV19 and TRBJ1-2, with a weak D call TRBD1 (5 bases). This CDR3 is 17 amino acids long. V gave up 5 bases and J gave up 0 bases, with 19 bases separating them. Per germline, CDR1 LNHDA and CDR2 SQIVND (reference sequence). The CDR3: CASSETGPQLSNYGYTF. CDR3 coding DNA: TGTGCCAGTAGTGAGACGGGACCGCAACTCTCTAACTATGGCTACACCTTC.

The V call is TRBV9, the J call TRBJ2-2, with D possibly being TRBD2 (6 bases). CDR1 is SGDLS and CDR2 is YYNGEE in the germline V gene. Trimming took 4 bases from V and 1 from J, leaving 11 bases between them. The CDR3 contains 15 residues. CDR3: CASSTGLGNTGELFF. CDR3 sequence (DNA): TGTGCCAGCAGCACGGGACTGGGGAACACCGGGGAGCTGTTTTTT. The entire variable domain, with the rest obtained from reference TRBV9 and TRBJ2-2, is as follows: DSGVTQTPKHLITATGQRVTLRCSPRSGDLSVYWYQQSLDQGLQFLIQYYNGEERAKGNILERFSAQQFPDLHSELNLSSLELGDSALYFCASSTGLGNTGELFFGEGSRLTVL.

The chain employs TRBV2 and TRBJ1-2; possible D gene TRBD1, 6 bases. Germline V gives CDR1 SNHLY, CDR2 FYNNEI. V lost 7 bases and J 2 bases, leaving 17 bases between the germline ends. The CDR3 totals 15 residues. The CDR3 DNA sequence: TGTGCCAGCAAAGCGGGGGGCGATTGGAACTATGGCTACACCTTC. This encodes CASKAGGDWNYGYTF.

V and J are TRBV6-2 or TRBV6-3 and TRBJ2-1; the match to TRBD2 covers 9 bases. V was clipped by 6 bases and J by 12 bases; unmatched bases: 12. The CDR3 totals 14 residues. Germline lookup yields CDR1 MNHEY and CDR2 SVGEGT. The DNA for the CDR3 is TGTGCCAGCAGCAGACTAGCGGTGGGCCAAGGGCAGTTCTTC. Encoded protein: CASSRLAVGQGQFF.

The rearrangement joins TRBV9 to TRBJ2-1, with D uncertain. V lost 4 bases and J lost 0, with 11 bases in between. The CDR3 runs 15 residues. CDR1 is SGDLS and CDR2 is YYNGEE in the germline V gene. The CDR3 DNA reads as TGTGCCAGCAGCATAGACCTAAGCTCCTACAATGAGCAGTTCTTC. Residues: CASSIDLSSYNEQFF.

The chain is built from TRBV19 and TRBJ2-5, with D possibly called TRBD1 or TRBD2 (5 bases each). The V end was cut by 6 bases, the J end by 7 bases, with 21 bases between. The CDR3 contains 15 residues. The germline V gene has CDR1 LNHDA and CDR2 SQIVND (reference sequence). The CDR3 region has the DNA TGTGCCAGTAGCCCCGGGACGGCCGGATTGGGGACCCAGTACTTC. It codes for CASSPGTAGLGTQYF.

The V gene is TRBV29-1, the J gene TRBJ2-7; D possibly corresponds to TRBD2 (5 bases). This CDR3 is 13 amino acids long. V lost 6 bases and J lost 6, with 18 bases in between. The germline CDR1 and CDR2 sequences are SQVTM and ANQGSEA. For the CDR3, the DNA is TGCAGCGTAGCCTGGACGGGGAGTGCCGAGCAGTACTTC. Amino acids: CSVAWTGSAEQYF.

J is TRBJ2-4 and V is TRBV25-1; D is unresolved. The CDR3 loop spans 14 amino acids. Trimming pared 2 bases from V and 1 base from J, leaving 6 bases between. CDR1 is MGHDK, CDR2 SYGVNS, per germline. The chain's CDR3 is CASSEEGAKNIQYF. The CDR3 nucleotides read TGTGCCAGCAGTGAAGAAGGGGCCAAAAACATTCAGTACTTC.

This chain joins TRBV12-3 or TRBV12-4 and TRBJ1-5; 7 bases match TRBD1. Germline trimming cut 6 bases from V and 5 bases from J; bases unmatched to any gene: 4. The CDR3 consists of 13 residues. The CDR3 DNA sequence: TGTGCCAGCAGATCAACAGGGGATCAGCCCCAGCATTTT. It yields the protein CASRSTGDQPQHF.

The chain has TRBV7-8 and TRBJ2-1; D call uncertain. Trimming took off 5 bases at V and 0 bases at J, with 17 bases between the two ends. CDR1 and CDR2 (germline): SGHVS, FQNEAQ. The CDR3 spans 17 residues. The CDR3 DNA follows: TGTGCCAGCAGCCTTTCGGCTGGGCGGATCTCCTACAATGAGCAGTTCTTC. It encodes CASSLSAGRISYNEQFF.

The chain recombines TRBV19 with TRBJ2-3; D is ambiguous. V lost 4 bases to trimming and J lost 3 bases, with 8 bases between them. The germline V gene encodes CDR1 LNHDA and CDR2 SQIVND (reference sequence). The CDR3 is 13 amino acids. The CDR3 DNA is TGTGCCAGTAGTAGGCTGGGAACAGATACGCAGTATTTT. As protein: CASSRLGTDTQYF. Looking up the rest from reference TRBV19 and TRBJ2-3 gives the full variable domain: DGGITQSPKYLFRKEGQNVTLSCEQNLNHDAMYWYRQDPGQGLRLIYYSQIVNDFQKGDIAEGYSVSREKKESFPLTVTSAQKNPTAFYLCASSRLGTDTQYFGPGTRLTVL.

The rearrangement joins TRBV27 to TRBJ2-2; weak D call: TRBD1 (5 bases). Per the germline V gene, CDR1 is MNHEY and CDR2 is SMNVEV (reference sequence). Trimming removed 8 bases at V and 5 bases at J, with 18 bases between. The CDR3 extends over 15 amino acids. CDR3 DNA: TGTGCCAGCGGTCGCCGTGGACAACTAACCGGGGAGCTGTTTTTT. Translating gives CASGRRGQLTGELFF.

V and J are TRBV10-3 and TRBJ2-5; 15 bases map to TRBD2. This CDR3 spans 15 amino acids. The J segment lost 7 bases and the V segment lost 6 bases, leaving 6 bases of the junction unmatched. Looked up from germline, CDR1 is ENHRY and CDR2 is SYGVKD. CDR3 in amino acids: CAISAGLAGGGTQYF. The CDR3 nucleotides read TGTGCCATCAGCGCCGGACTAGCGGGAGGGGGGACCCAGTACTTC.

This chain joins TRBV24-1 and TRBJ2-1; TRBD1 is a possible D gene (5 bases). Per the germline V gene, CDR1 is KGHDR and CDR2 is SFDVKD. CDR3 length: 18 amino acids. V was shortened by 4 bases and J by 4 bases, with 22 bases between the two germline ends. In DNA form, the CDR3 reads TGTGCCACCAGTGACACCCTCGCCGGACAAGAAGATTACAATGAGCAGTTCTTC. Translated, it gives CATSDTLAGQEDYNEQFF.

This chain connects TRBV7-8 to TRBJ1-3; no reliable D call. The CDR3 totals 17 residues. Trimming stripped 1 base from V and 0 bases from J, with 13 bases between. Germline V gene sequence: CDR1 SGHVS, CDR2 FQNEAQ. CDR3 sequence reads: CASSLGGPASSGNTIYF. As DNA, the CDR3 is TGTGCCAGCAGCTTAGGTGGGCCGGCATCCTCTGGAAACACCATATATTTT.

This clone was counted between two and nine times. One end of the junction fails to match germline, which may point to a read error. V is TRBV6-2 or TRBV6-3 and J is TRBJ1-1, with 9 bases fitting TRBD1. The germline V gene encodes CDR1 MNHEY and CDR2 SVGEGT. The CDR3 is made up of 18 amino acids. The DNA for the CDR3 is TGTGCCAGCAGTTACGAATCCGGGACAGGGACTCCGAACACTGATGCTTTCTTT. Translation gives CASSYESGTGTPNTDAFF.

The rearrangement links TRBV7-9 to TRBJ1-2; no definite D call. There are 14 residues in the CDR3. Per germline, CDR1 SEHNR and CDR2 FQNEAQ (reference sequence). The V end was cut by 1 base, the J end by 4 bases, with 10 bases between. This CDR3 is CASSLDIGSYGYTF. The CDR3 DNA is TGTGCCAGCAGCTTAGACATCGGGAGCTATGGCTACACCTTC.

The rearrangement joins TRBV7-9 to TRBJ1-1; D remains unclear. The CDR3 has 11 residues. In germline, CDR1 is SEHNR, CDR2 FQNEAQ (reference sequence). The V end was cut by 7 bases, the J end by 1 base, with 4 bases between. The CDR3 DNA is TGTGCCAGCATGGGGAACACTGAAGCTTTCTTT. This codes for CASMGNTEAFF. Using reference TRBV7-9 and TRBJ1-1 for the parts outside the CDR3, the full variable domain is DTGVSQNPRHKITKRGQNVTFRCDPISEHNRLYWYRQTLGQGPEFLTYFQNEAQLEKSRLLSDRFSAERPKGSFSTLEIQRTEQGDSAMYLCASMGNTEAFFGQGTRLTVV.

In its sample, this clone was seen a few times. This chain uses TRBV3-1 (or the pseudogene TRBV3-2) with TRBJ2-2; the D gene is possibly TRBD1 (5 bases). V lost 3 bases to trimming and J lost 4 bases, with 12 bases between them. The CDR3 has 15 residues. Germline V gene data show CDR1 as LGHDT and CDR2 as YNNKEL (reference sequence). The CDR3 reads CASSHWAGITGELFF. The CDR3 coding sequence is TGTGCCAGCAGCCATTGGGCAGGGATCACCGGGGAGCTGTTTTTT.